One and the same sample provided the 27 T cell receptor beta chains below, sequenced in a study of T cell responses to AZD1222 COVID-19 vaccine. Assay used: immunoSEQ multiplex PCR; TCRdb lists only in-frame clones, some missing. The sample contains 130,000 or so clones, about 86% of which appear only once. The input for sequencing was peripheral blood, taken on day 0 of AZD1222 vaccination. The receptors shown here come from an adult in good health.

This chain uses TRBV27 with TRBJ1-2; 8 bases are a match to TRBD1. This CDR3 comprises 17 residues. V was clipped by 5 bases and J by 3 bases; unmatched bases: 14. Germline CDR1 is MNHEY and CDR2 is SMNVEV (reference sequence). CDR3 sequence: CASSPYNARGRDYGYTF. In DNA form, the CDR3 reads TGTGCCAGCAGTCCATATAACGCCAGGGGGCGCGACTATGGCTACACCTTC.

The chain employs TRBV13 and TRBJ2-3; D may match TRBD1 or TRBD2 (5 bases each). V lost 0 bases and J lost 4, with 5 bases in between. The length of the CDR3 is 13 residues. The germline V gene has CDR1 PRHDT and CDR2 FYEKMQ (reference sequence). CDR3 residues: CASSLGGADTQYF. CDR3 in DNA: TGTGCCAGCAGCTTAGGGGGGGCAGATACGCAGTATTTT.

This clone appeared a single time. J is TRBJ2-7 and V is TRBV5-4; D gene unclear. Germline-derived CDR1 and CDR2 are SGHNT and YYREEE (reference sequence). The V and J ends lost 1 base and 2 bases respectively, with 10 bases between them. The CDR3 consists of 14 residues. The DNA of the CDR3 is TGTGCCAGCAGCTTGTCAGGAACAACCTACGAGCAGTACTTC. It specifies CASSLSGTTYEQYF.

This chain connects TRBV7-2 to TRBJ2-1; tentative D call: TRBD1 (6 bases). V lost 3 bases, J lost 3 bases, and 15 bases lay in between. This CDR3 contains 16 residues. Germline V lookup: CDR1 SGHTA, CDR2 FQGNSA. The CDR3 DNA follows: TGTGCCAGCAGCTTTACAGGGCCGTCCCTCTACAATGAGCAGTTCTTC. Residues: CASSFTGPSLYNEQFF.

This clone has just one count. The chain joins TRBV28 to TRBJ2-1; TRBD2 is a possible D gene (5 bases). V lost 1 base and J 5 bases, leaving 9 bases between the germline ends. Germline CDR1 reads MDHEN; CDR2 reads SYDVKM. The length of the CDR3 is 14 residues. The CDR3, as DNA: TGTGCCAGCAGTTTATTGCCGACTAACAATGAGCAGTTCTTC. Residues: CASSLLPTNNEQFF.

CDR3 bases: TGCGCCAGCAGTGACGGGGGGCTCAGGCCCCTCCACTTT. Translating gives CASSDGGLRPLHF. The rearrangement joins TRBV10-2 to TRBJ1-6, with D tentatively TRBD1 (6 bases). The germline V gene encodes CDR1 WSHSY and CDR2 SAAADI. The CDR3 has 13 residues. The V end lost 3 bases, the J end lost 13 bases, and 13 bases lay between the germline ends.

The rearrangement uses TRBV7-2 and TRBJ1-2; D remains unclear. CDR3 length: 14 amino acids. Trimming pared 2 bases from V and 0 bases from J, leaving 7 bases between. Germline V gives CDR1 SGHTA, CDR2 FQGNSA. CDR3 sequence (DNA): TGTGCCAGCAGCTTAACCGCGACTAACTATGGCTACACCTTC. Protein: CASSLTATNYGYTF.

This chain links TRBV9 with TRBJ1-2, with a tentative D call TRBD1 (6 bases). Trimming stripped 4 bases from V and 2 bases from J, with 24 bases between. This CDR3 has 18 residues. CDR1 SGDLS and CDR2 YYNGEE come from the germline V gene. CDR3: CASSPRGGSLGANYGYTF. The DNA for the CDR3 is TGTGCCAGCAGCCCGCGCGGGGGCTCCCTTGGTGCGAACTATGGCTACACCTTC.

This clone has only one observation. The gene calls are TRBV7-2 and TRBJ2-5; D is perhaps TRBD1 or TRBD2 (5 bases each). The CDR3 loop spans 15 amino acids. Deletions cut 1 base from V and 6 bases from J, with 15 bases between. Germline V lookup: CDR1 SGHTA, CDR2 FQGNSA. CDR3: CASSLGGSGGQTQYF. The CDR3, as DNA: TGTGCCAGCAGCTTAGGTGGAAGTGGGGGACAGACCCAGTACTTC.

This chain joins TRBV2 and TRBJ1-5; TRBD1 might be the D (6 bases). This CDR3 contains 15 residues. Germline CDR1 and CDR2: SNHLY and FYNNEI. V lost 2 bases and J lost 7, with 15 bases in between. DNA of the CDR3: TGTGCCAGCAGTGAATGGGGGGGCGCGGGGCAGCCCCAGCATTTT. This sequence encodes CASSEWGGAGQPQHF.

The rearrangement joins TRBV30 to TRBJ2-7; TRBD2 agrees at 8 bases. Germline V CDR1 and CDR2: GTSNPN, SVGIG (reference sequence). V lost 1 base and J lost 6; bases outside the gene matches: 5. The CDR3 is made up of 13 amino acids. CDR3 sequence reads: CAWSDGGGLEQYF. The CDR3 nucleotides read TGTGCCTGGAGTGACGGGGGGGGTCTCGAGCAGTACTTC.

DNA of the CDR3: TGTGCCAGCAGCTTAGAAGGCGTTGGGAATGAAAAACTGTTTTTT. Amino acids: CASSLEGVGNEKLFF. The V gene is TRBV7-9, the J gene TRBJ1-4; D is uncertain. CDR1 SEHNR and CDR2 FQNEAQ come from the germline V gene (reference sequence). V was clipped by 1 base and J by 5 bases, with 11 bases between them. There are 15 residues in the CDR3.

The chain employs TRBV19 and TRBJ1-2; no firm D call. Germline values: CDR1 LNHDA, CDR2 SQIVND (reference sequence). V shed 5 bases and J shed 5 bases, with 15 bases lying between them. This CDR3 has 14 residues. The CDR3 is CASSQTGVQYGYTF. CDR3 bases: TGTGCCAGTAGTCAGACTGGGGTCCAGTATGGCTACACCTTC.

The count of this clone is one. One junction end disagrees with the germline gene, perhaps due to a read error. This chain links TRBV7-2 with TRBJ2-5; a possible D gene is TRBD1 (5 bases). The germline gives CDR1 SGHTA, CDR2 FQGNSA. The CDR3 loop spans 14 amino acids. In DNA form, the CDR3 reads TGTGCCAGCAGCTTAGCGCAAGGGGTAGAGACCCGGTACTTC. This encodes CASSLAQGVETRYF.

The genes are TRBV5-4 and TRBJ2-1, with D unresolved. The CDR3 is made up of 13 amino acids. Germline loops: CDR1 SGHNT, CDR2 YYREEE (reference sequence). V was trimmed by 5 bases and J by 9 bases, leaving 15 bases between them. The CDR3 spells CASRVAWNSEQFF. Here the CDR3 DNA reads TGTGCCAGCAGAGTGGCCTGGAATTCTGAGCAGTTCTTC. The full variable domain, with the rest looked up from reference TRBV5-4 and TRBJ2-1, is ETGVTQSPTHLIKTRGQQVTLRCSSQSGHNTVSWYQQALGQGPQFIFQYYREEENGRGNFPPRFSGLQFPNYSSELNVNALELDDSALYLCASRVAWNSEQFFGPGTRLTVL.

The rearrangement links TRBV6-5 to TRBJ1-2; D is unclear. The CDR3 consists of 14 residues. Trimming shortened V by 0 bases and J by 2 bases, and 7 bases separated the two germline ends. CDR1 MNHEY and CDR2 SVGAGI come from the germline V gene. The CDR3 coding sequence is TGTGCCAGCAGTTACTCGCTGGGGAACTATGGCTACACCTTC. Residues: CASSYSLGNYGYTF.

This clone was seen only once. The chain has TRBV28 and TRBJ2-1; 11 positions agree with TRBD2. The V and J ends lost 8 bases and 9 bases, in that order; junction bases with no gene match: 9. The CDR3 has 14 amino acids. Germline V gene sequence: CDR1 MDHEN, CDR2 SYDVKM. In DNA, the CDR3 is TGTGCCAGCTTACTAGCGGGAGAATGGGGTGAGCAGTTCTTC. Translated: CASLLAGEWGEQFF.

The chain couples TRBV27 to TRBJ1-4, with D unresolved. Trimming took 5 bases from V and 10 from J, leaving 20 bases between them. The CDR3 covers 15 residues. Germline loops: CDR1 MNHEY, CDR2 SMNVEV (reference sequence). The CDR3 nucleotides read TGTGCCAGCAGTCCCTACCGAGCAGGCTTCGGAAAACTGTTTTTT. As protein: CASSPYRAGFGKLFF.

The V gene is TRBV5-1, the J gene TRBJ2-7; 7 bases agree with TRBD2. Unmatched junction bases numbered 5, after V lost 4 bases and J lost 1 base. Germline V lookup: CDR1 SGHRS, CDR2 YFSETQ. The CDR3 loop spans 14 amino acids. CDR3 in DNA: TGCGCCAGCAGCCTCTCGGGGGGTTCCTACGAGCAGTACTTC. Amino acids: CASSLSGGSYEQYF.

The rearrangement uses TRBV4-2 and TRBJ2-5; D gene unclear. V was clipped by 2 bases and J by 1 base, with 5 bases between them. This CDR3 has 13 amino acids. Germline V gene data show CDR1 as LGHNA and CDR2 as YNFKEQ. CDR3 sequence (DNA): TGTGCCAGCAGCCAAAACAGCCAAGAGACCCAGTACTTC. It codes for CASSQNSQETQYF.

This chain links TRBV19 with TRBJ1-5, with D tentatively TRBD1 (6 bases). The length of the CDR3 is 14 residues. Trimming left V 6 bases short and J 3 bases short, with 12 bases between. Germline CDR1 LNHDA, CDR2 SQIVND (reference sequence). The CDR3 reads CASRDSRYNQPQHF. The CDR3 nucleotides read TGTGCCAGTAGGGACAGTAGGTACAATCAGCCCCAGCATTTT.

This clone has a single count. The J gene is TRBJ1-2, the V gene TRBV12-3 or TRBV12-4; possibly TRBD1 for D (5 bases). The CDR3 is 13 amino acids. With 2 bases removed from V and 8 bases from J, the gap between germline ends came to 12 bases. As DNA, the CDR3 is TGTGCCAGCAGTTTATGGGGCGTGCGAGGCTACACCTTC. Translated: CASSLWGVRGYTF.

The chain joins TRBV6-2 or TRBV6-3 to TRBJ1-3; unclear D gene. This CDR3 contains 15 residues. CDR1 and CDR2 from the germline V gene are MNHEY and SVGEGT. V lost 6 bases to trimming and J lost 4 bases, with 16 bases between them. This CDR3 is CASSPRSLDGNTIYF. The CDR3 nucleotides read TGTGCCAGCAGCCCCCGGTCCCTCGACGGAAACACCATATATTTT.

The chain links TRBV6-6 to TRBJ2-1; TRBD2 agrees at 11 bases. CDR1 and CDR2 (germline): MNHNY, SVGAGI (reference sequence). The CDR3 contains 16 residues. The ends lost 5 bases at V and 7 bases at J; junction bases unmatched: 10. CDR3 DNA sequence: TGTGCCAGCAGTGGAATAGCGGGGGGGAGAAGTAATGAGCAGTTCTTC. Protein: CASSGIAGGRSNEQFF.

The gene calls are TRBV19 and TRBJ1-5; TRBD1 might be the D (5 bases). The germline V and J ends were trimmed by 5 bases and 9 bases, with 14 bases remaining between them. This CDR3 is 13 amino acids long. The germline gives CDR1 LNHDA, CDR2 SQIVND (reference sequence). CDR3 region: CASSGTAVSPQHF. CDR3 sequence (DNA): TGTGCCAGTAGTGGGACCGCAGTTTCGCCCCAGCATTTT. The full variable domain, its missing parts supplied by reference TRBV19 and TRBJ1-5, is DGGITQSPKYLFRKEGQNVTLSCEQNLNHDAMYWYRQDPGQGLRLIYYSQIVNDFQKGDIAEGYSVSREKKESFPLTVTSAQKNPTAFYLCASSGTAVSPQHFGDGTRLSIL.

This clone has a single count. V and J are TRBV5-8 and TRBJ2-1; possibly TRBD1 for D (5 bases). The CDR3 is made up of 16 amino acids. Trimming shortened V by 5 bases and J by 2 bases, and 17 bases separated the two germline ends. Germline CDR1 SGHTS, CDR2 YDEGEE. The CDR3 spells CASRLYRLFPYNEQFF. For the CDR3, the DNA is TGTGCCAGCAGATTATACAGGTTATTCCCCTACAATGAGCAGTTCTTC.

The V call is TRBV6-2 or TRBV6-3, the J call TRBJ1-1; TRBD1 agrees at 9 bases. V trimming: 6 bases; J trimming: 6 bases; junction bases outside the gene matches: 8. Per the germline V gene, CDR1 is MNHEY and CDR2 is SVGEGT. The CDR3 is made up of 14 amino acids. The CDR3 loop is CASSKQGALSEAFF. CDR3 nucleotides: TGTGCCAGCAGCAAACAGGGGGCCCTCTCTGAAGCTTTCTTT.